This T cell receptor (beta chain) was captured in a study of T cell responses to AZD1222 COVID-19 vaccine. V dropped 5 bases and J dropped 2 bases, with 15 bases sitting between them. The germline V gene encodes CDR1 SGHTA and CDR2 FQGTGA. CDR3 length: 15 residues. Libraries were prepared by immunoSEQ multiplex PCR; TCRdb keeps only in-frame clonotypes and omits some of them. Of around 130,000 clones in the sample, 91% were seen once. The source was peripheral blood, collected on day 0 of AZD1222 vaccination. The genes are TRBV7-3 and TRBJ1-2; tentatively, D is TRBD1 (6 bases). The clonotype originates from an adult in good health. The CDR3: CASSQGGGTNYGYTF. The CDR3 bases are TGTGCCAGCAGCCAAGGCGGGGGCACGAACTATGGCTACACCTTC.